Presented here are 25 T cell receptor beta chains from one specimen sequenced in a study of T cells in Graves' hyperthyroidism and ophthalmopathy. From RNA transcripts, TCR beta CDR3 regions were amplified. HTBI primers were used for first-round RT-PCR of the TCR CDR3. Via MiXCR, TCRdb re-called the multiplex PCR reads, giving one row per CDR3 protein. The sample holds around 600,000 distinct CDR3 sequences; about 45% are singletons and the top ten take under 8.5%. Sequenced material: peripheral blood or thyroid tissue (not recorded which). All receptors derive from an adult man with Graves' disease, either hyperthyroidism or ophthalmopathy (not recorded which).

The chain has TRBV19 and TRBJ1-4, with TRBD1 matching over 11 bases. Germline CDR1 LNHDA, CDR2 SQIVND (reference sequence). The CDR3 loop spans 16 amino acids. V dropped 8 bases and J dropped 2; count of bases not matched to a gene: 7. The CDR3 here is CASGQGALWTNEKLFF. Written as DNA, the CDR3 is TGTGCCAGTGGACAGGGGGCTCTTTGGACTAATGAAAAACTGTTTTTT. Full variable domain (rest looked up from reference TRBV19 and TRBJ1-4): DGGITQSPKYLFRKEGQNVTLSCEQNLNHDAMYWYRQDPGQGLRLIYYSQIVNDFQKGDIAEGYSVSREKKESFPLTVTSAQKNPTAFYLCASGQGALWTNEKLFFGSGTQLSVL.

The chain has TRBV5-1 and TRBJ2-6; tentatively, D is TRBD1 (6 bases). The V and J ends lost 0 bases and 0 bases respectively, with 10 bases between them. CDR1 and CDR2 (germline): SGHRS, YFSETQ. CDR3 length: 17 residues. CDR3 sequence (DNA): TGCGCCAGCAGCTTGGGAACAGGGATCTCTGGGGCCAACGTCCTGACTTTC. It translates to CASSLGTGISGANVLTF.

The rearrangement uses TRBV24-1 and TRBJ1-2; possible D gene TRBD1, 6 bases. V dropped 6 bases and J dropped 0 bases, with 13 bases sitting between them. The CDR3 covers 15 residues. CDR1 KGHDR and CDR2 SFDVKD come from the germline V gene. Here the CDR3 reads CATSLAPGANYGYTF. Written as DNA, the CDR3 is TGTGCCACCAGTTTAGCGCCAGGGGCTAACTATGGCTACACCTTC.

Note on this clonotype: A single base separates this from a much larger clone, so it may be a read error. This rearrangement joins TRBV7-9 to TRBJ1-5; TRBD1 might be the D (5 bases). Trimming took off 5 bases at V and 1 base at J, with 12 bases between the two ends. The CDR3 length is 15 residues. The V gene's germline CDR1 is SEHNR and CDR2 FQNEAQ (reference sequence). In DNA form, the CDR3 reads TGTGCCAGCAGCCCCGCAGGGATGAGCAATCAGCCCCAGCATTTT. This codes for CASSPAGMSNQPQHF.

CDR3 sequence (DNA): TGCGCCAGCACCATGGGGGGTTGGATCTCGAACACTGAAGCTTTCTTT. This gives the protein CASTMGGWISNTEAFF. The J gene is TRBJ1-1, the V gene TRBV5-1, with D possibly matching TRBD1 (5 bases). CDR3 length: 16 residues. CDR1 is SGHRS, CDR2 YFSETQ, per germline. Trimming removed 6 bases at V and 1 base at J, with 19 bases between.

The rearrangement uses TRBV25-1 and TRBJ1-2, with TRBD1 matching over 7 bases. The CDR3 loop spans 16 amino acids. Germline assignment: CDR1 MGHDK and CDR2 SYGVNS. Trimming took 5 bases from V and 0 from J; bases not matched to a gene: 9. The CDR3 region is CASSNRSGTANYGYTF. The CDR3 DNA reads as TGTGCCAGCAGTAATCGTTCCGGGACAGCTAACTATGGCTACACCTTC.

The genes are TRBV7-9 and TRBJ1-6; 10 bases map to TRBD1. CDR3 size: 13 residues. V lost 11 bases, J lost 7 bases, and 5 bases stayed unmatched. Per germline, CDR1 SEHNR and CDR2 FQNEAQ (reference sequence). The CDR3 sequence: CAPGTGDNSPLHF. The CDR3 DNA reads TGTGCCCCCGGGACAGGGGACAATTCACCCCTCCACTTT.

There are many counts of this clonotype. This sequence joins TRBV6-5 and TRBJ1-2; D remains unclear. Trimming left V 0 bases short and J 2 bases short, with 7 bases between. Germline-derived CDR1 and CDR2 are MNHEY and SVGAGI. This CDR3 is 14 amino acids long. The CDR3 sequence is CASSYSGGNYGYTF. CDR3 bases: TGTGCCAGCAGTTACTCAGGAGGGAACTATGGCTACACCTTC.

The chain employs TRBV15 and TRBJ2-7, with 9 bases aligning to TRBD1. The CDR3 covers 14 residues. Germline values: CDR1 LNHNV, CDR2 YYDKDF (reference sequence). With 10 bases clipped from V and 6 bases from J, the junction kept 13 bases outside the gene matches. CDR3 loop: CASRHPGQGAEQYF. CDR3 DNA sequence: TGTGCCAGCAGGCATCCGGGACAGGGCGCCGAGCAGTACTTC.

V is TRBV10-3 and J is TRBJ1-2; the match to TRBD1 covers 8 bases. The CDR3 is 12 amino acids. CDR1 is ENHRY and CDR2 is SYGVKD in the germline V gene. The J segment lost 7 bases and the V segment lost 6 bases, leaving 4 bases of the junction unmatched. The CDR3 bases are TGTGCCATCAGAGGACAGGGCTGTGGCTACACCTTC. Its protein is CAIRGQGCGYTF.

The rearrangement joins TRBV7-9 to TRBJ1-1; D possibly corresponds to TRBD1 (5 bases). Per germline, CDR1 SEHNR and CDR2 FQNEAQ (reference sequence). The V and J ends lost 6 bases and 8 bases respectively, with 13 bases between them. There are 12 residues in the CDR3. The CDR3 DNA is TGTGCCAGCAGTTTTGGGGGGGTCGAAGCTTTCTTT. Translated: CASSFGGVEAFF.

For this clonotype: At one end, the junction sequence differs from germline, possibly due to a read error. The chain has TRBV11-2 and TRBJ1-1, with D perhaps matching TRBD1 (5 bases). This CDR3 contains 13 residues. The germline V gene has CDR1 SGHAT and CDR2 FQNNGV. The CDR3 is CAGSKTGGTEAFF. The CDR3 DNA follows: TGTGCCGGCAGCAAAACCGGGGGAACTGAAGCTTTCTTT.

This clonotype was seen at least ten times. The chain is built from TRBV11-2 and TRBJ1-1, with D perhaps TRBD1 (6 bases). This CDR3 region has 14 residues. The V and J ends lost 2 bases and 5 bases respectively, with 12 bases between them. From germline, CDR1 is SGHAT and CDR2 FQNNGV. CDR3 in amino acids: CASSLNREGTEAFF. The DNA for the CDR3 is TGTGCCAGCAGCTTAAACAGGGAAGGAACTGAAGCTTTCTTT.

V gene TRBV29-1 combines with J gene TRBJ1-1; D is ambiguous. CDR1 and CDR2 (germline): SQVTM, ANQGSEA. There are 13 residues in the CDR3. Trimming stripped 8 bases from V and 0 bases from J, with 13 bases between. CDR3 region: CSSSTGVNTEAFF. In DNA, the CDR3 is TGCAGCAGCTCCACTGGAGTGAACACTGAAGCTTTCTTT.

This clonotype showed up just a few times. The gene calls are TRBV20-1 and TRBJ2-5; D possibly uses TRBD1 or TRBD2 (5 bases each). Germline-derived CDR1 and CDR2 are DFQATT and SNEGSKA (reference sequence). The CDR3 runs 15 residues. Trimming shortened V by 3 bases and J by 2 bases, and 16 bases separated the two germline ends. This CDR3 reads CSARGQGGSQETQYF. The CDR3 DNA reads TGCAGTGCTAGGGGCCAGGGCGGGTCTCAAGAGACCCAGTACTTC.

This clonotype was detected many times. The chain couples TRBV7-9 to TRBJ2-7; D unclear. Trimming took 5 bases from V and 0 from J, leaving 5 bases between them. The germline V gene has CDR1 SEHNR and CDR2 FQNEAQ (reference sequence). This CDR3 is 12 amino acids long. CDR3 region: CASSHGSYEQYF. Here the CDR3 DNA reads TGTGCCAGCAGCCACGGCTCCTACGAGCAGTACTTC.

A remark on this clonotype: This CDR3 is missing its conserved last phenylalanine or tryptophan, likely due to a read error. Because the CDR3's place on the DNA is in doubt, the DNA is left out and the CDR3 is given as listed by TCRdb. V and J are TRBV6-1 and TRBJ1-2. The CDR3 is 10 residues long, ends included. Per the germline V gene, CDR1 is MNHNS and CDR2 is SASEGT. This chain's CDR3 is CASKPSRLTY.

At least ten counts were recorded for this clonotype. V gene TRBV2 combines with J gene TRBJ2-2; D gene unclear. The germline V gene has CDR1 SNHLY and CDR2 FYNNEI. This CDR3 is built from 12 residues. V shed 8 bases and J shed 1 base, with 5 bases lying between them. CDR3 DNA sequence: TGTGCCAGCCTGATGAACACCGGGGAGCTGTTTTTT. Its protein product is CASLMNTGELFF.

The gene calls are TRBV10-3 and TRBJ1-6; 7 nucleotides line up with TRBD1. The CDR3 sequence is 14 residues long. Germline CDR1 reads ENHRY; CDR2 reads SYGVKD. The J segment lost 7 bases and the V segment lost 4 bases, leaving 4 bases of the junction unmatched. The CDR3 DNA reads TGTGCCATCAGTGCCACAGGGGCGAATTCACCCCTCCACTTT. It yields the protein CAISATGANSPLHF.

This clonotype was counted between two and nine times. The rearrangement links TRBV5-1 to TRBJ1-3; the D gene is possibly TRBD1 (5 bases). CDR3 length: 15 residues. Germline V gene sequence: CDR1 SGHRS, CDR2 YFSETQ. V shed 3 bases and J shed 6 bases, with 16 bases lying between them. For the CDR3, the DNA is TGCGCCAGCAGCTCCCCAGGGAATCTGGAAAACACCATATATTTT. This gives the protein CASSSPGNLENTIYF. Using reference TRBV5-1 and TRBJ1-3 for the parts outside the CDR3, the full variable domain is KAGVTQTPRYLIKTRGQQVTLSCSPISGHRSVSWYQQTPGQGLQFLFEYFSETQRNKGNFPGRFSGRQFSNSRSEMNVSTLELGDSALYLCASSSPGNLENTIYFGEGSWLTVV.

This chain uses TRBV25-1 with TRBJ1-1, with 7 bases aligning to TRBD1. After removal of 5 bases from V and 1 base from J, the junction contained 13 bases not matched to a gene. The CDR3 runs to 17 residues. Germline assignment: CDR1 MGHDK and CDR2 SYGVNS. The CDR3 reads CASSLPGGMFSNTEAFF. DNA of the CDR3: TGTGCCAGCAGTTTACCAGGGGGTATGTTTTCGAACACTGAAGCTTTCTTT. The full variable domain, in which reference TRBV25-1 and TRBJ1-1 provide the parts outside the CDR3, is EADIYQTPRYLVIGTGKKITLECSQTMGHDKMYWYQQDPGMELHLIHYSYGVNSTEKGDLSSESTVSRIRTEHFPLTLESARPSHTSQYLCASSLPGGMFSNTEAFFGQGTRLTVV.

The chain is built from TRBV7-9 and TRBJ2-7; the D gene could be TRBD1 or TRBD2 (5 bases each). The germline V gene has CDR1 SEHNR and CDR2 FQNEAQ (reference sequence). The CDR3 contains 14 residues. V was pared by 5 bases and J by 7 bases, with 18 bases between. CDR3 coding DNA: TGTGCCAGCAGCACAATCCGGGACGTCGATGAGCAGTACTTC. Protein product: CASSTIRDVDEQYF.

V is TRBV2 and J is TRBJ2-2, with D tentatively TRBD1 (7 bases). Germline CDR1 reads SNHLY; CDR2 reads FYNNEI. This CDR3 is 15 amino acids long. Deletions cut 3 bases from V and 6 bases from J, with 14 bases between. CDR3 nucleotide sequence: TGTGCCAGCAGTGAGCAGGGGGGCTGGGCCGGGGAGCTGTTTTTT. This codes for CASSEQGGWAGELFF.

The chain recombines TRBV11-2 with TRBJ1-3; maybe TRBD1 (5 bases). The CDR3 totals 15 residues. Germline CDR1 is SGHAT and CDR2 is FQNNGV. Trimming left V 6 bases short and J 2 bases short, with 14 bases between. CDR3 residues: CASSYSGGAGNTIYF. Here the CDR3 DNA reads TGTGCCAGCAGTTACTCTGGAGGGGCTGGAAACACCATATATTTT.

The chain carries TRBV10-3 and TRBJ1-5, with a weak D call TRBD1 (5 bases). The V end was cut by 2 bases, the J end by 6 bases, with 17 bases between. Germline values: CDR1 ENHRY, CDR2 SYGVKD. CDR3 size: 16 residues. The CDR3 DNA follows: TGTGCCATCAGTGAGAGGAGGAGGGGAGTAGGTCAGCCCCAGCATTTT. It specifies CAISERRRGVGQPQHF.